Here is one T cell receptor (beta chain) with its context. What it binds is not known. Vbeta (60) and Jbeta (13) primers were used in the PCR. Data came from immunoSEQ multiplex PCR; TCRdb stores just in-frame clones and leaves some out. The sample includes around 95,000 clones, roughly 82% of them seen just once. This entry comes from a study of cytomegalovirus exposure and HLA in healthy donors. Regarding the study as a whole: Investigators reported fewer than 200 TCR beta chains as tied to cytomegalovirus. CMV serostatus was the sole immune exposure data available.

Donors consisted of healthy bone marrow donors. Though probably carrying unrecorded immune exposures, donors were nominally healthy at sampling. CDR1 is MDHEN and CDR2 is SYDVKM in the germline V gene. The ends lost 6 bases at V and 4 bases at J; junction bases unmatched: 11. The CDR3 is made up of 16 amino acids. Sequenced material: PBMCs. This clonotype originated in a man aged 25 to 40 in good health and CMV-seropositive. The rearrangement uses TRBV28 and TRBJ2-7, with TRBD2 matching over 11 bases. The CDR3 protein is CASRLPLAGGSYEQYF. The DNA for the CDR3 is TGTGCCAGCAGGCTCCCGCTAGCGGGAGGCTCATACGAGCAGTACTTC.